This TCR beta chain was observed in a study of CD8 T cells in Susac syndrome. Study-wide points: The study admitted that it had a relatively small number of individuals in its TCR sequencing and HLA analysis.

Each multiple sclerosis control was a treatment-naive patient with relapsing-remitting disease that was either stable or active. Reverse transcription of about 0.5 to 1 ug RNA used random hexamers. MiXCR, run by TCRdb on the immunoSEQ multiplex PCR reads, gives a single entry per CDR3 protein. The table shows 250,000 to 300,000 distinct CDR3 sequences, with 70% to 90% occurring only once. The CDR3 has 14 amino acids. Per the germline V gene, CDR1 is MNHEY and CDR2 is SVGEGT. V was cut by 2 bases and J by 4 bases, with 11 bases left in between. As to this clonotype: Its antigen remains unknown.

The material sequenced was CD8+ T cells from PBMCs. The chain links TRBV6-2 or TRBV6-3 to TRBJ1-2, with a possible D match to TRBD1 (6 bases). The clonotype was recovered from a human donor with multiple sclerosis. CDR3 region: CASSYPGQRYGYTF. The CDR3 DNA reads TGTGCCAGCAGTTACCCGGGACAACGCTATGGCTACACCTTC.